This TCR beta chain was documented in a study of T cells in localized non-small cell lung cancer. Findings and limits, study-wide: A raised T cell density in blood coincided with lengthier overall survival. Since sequencing was restricted to only one region of the tumor, intratumor heterogeneity remains a possibility. Clonality of T cells reached its maximum in uninvolved adjacent lung, surpassing tumor.

Comments on this clone: Its antigen is unidentified.

The table came from immunoSEQ multiplex PCR; TCRdb's copy has only in-frame clones and leaves some out. Among 26,000 or so clones listed, about 88% were seen once. The ends were cut back, 4 bases at V and 0 bases at J, with 10 bases in the middle. The CDR3 runs 14 residues. Germline lookup yields CDR1 SGHKS and CDR2 YYEKEE (reference sequence). The sequence was collected from a female donor at least 60 years old with stage II squamous cell lung carcinoma. The V call is TRBV5-5, the J call TRBJ1-1, with D perhaps TRBD1 (6 bases). The material sequenced was peripheral blood, taken before any cancer treatment. CDR3 nucleotide sequence: TGTGCCAGCAGCGCAGGGGACATGAACACTGAAGCTTTCTTT. This translates into CASSAGDMNTEAFF.